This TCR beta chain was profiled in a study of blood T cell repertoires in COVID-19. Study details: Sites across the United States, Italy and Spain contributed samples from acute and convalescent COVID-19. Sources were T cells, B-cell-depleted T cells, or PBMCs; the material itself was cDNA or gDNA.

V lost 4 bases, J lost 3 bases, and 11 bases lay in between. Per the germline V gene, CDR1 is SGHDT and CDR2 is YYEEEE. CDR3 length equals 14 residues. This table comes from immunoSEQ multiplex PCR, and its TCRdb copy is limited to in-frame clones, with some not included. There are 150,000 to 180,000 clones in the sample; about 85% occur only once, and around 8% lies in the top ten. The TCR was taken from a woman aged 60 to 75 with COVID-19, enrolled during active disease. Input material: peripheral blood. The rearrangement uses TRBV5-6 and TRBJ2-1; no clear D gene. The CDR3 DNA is TGTGCCAGCAGCAGCCGAGACTTCTACAATGAGCAGTTCTTC. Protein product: CASSSRDFYNEQFF.